These T cell receptor beta chains were read from a single sample in a study of OX40 agonist ivuxolimab in advanced cancers. Some clones are missing from TCRdb's copy, which holds only in-frame ones; the method was immunoSEQ multiplex PCR. Here the sample spans 25,000 to 30,000 clones, 70% to 90% being singletons. Sample: CD4+ or CD8+ T cells sorted from blood, taken in a trial of the OX40 agonist ivuxolimab. These receptors were taken from an adult with an advanced solid tumor such as melanoma, head and neck, liver or kidney cancer. CDR3s include the opening cysteine and the closing phenylalanine or tryptophan. Fields, in order: CDR3 DNA, CDR3 protein, J gene, V gene, D gene, clone size. The D gene is left open where the match is weak. Expanded clones are given a class, and other clones once, few, many or no size at all.

TGTGCCTGGAGTGCCATCCGGGACGCCCCTATGAACACTGAAGCTTTCTTT	CAWSAIRDAPMNTEAFF	TRBJ1-1	TRBV30	-	-
TGTGCCAGCACCTTAGGACTGACCAATGAGCAGTTCTTC	CASTLGLTNEQFF	TRBJ2-1	TRBV6-5	-	-
TGTGCCAGCAGCGTTGAGGGGACTGGGGCAGATACGCAGTATTTT	CASSVEGTGADTQYF	TRBJ2-3	TRBV9	-	-
TGCGCCAGCAGGCACCAGGGGCCCGGGGAGCTGTTTTTT	CASRHQGPGELFF	TRBJ2-2	TRBV5-1	-	-
TGTGCCAGCAGTGAATATCTGGGGACCCAGTACTTC	CASSEYLGTQYF	TRBJ2-5	TRBV2	-	-
TGCAGCGCCAGGGGAGGGCGCGACTCCTACGAGCAGTACTTC	CSARGGRDSYEQYF	TRBJ2-7	TRBV29-1	-	-
TGTGCCAGCAACCCGGTGGGACTCGACTATGGCTACACCTTC	CASNPVGLDYGYTF	TRBJ1-2	TRBV28	-	-
TGTGCCAGCAGACTAGGAAGGGGTATCTCCTATGGCTACACCTTC	CASRLGRGISYGYTF	TRBJ1-2	TRBV6-5	-	-
TGCGCCAGCAGCCCGAACCTTGCCCGGATGGGCTACGAGCAGTACTTC	CASSPNLARMGYEQYF	TRBJ2-7	TRBV5-1	-	-
TGTGCCAGCAGCCTGGGACAGATAGGTGGCTACACCTTC	CASSLGQIGGYTF	TRBJ1-2	TRBV5-5	TRBD1	-
TGCGCCAGCAGCTTGGCCCCGTCCTACACTGAAGCTTTCTTT	CASSLAPSYTEAFF	TRBJ1-1	TRBV5-1	-	-
TGTGCCAGCAGAAAAGAGGGGGTCAGAATCCAAGAGACCCAGTACTTC	CASRKEGVRIQETQYF	TRBJ2-5	TRBV28	-	-
TGTGCCAGCAGCTCTACAGGGCGGTCCTACGAGCAGTACTTC	CASSSTGRSYEQYF	TRBJ2-7	TRBV7-9	-	once